Here is one T cell receptor beta chain with its context. At one end, the junction sequence differs from germline, possibly due to a read error. CDR1 is SEHNR, CDR2 FQNEAQ, per germline (reference sequence). The CDR3 totals 12 residues. The source of the sample is a study of OX40 agonist ivuxolimab in advanced cancers. The overall study: One patient with hepatocellular carcinoma and two with cutaneous melanoma, three in all, had partial responses.

Libraries were prepared by immunoSEQ multiplex PCR; TCRdb keeps only in-frame clonotypes and omits some of them. The table includes more than 100,000 clones, 85% to 95% detected once. V gene TRBV7-9 combines with J gene TRBJ2-7, with D hard to call. The starting material was CD4+ or CD8+ T cells sorted from blood, obtained in a trial of the OX40 agonist ivuxolimab. This clonotype was obtained from an adult with an advanced solid tumor such as melanoma, head and neck, liver or kidney cancer. CDR3 nucleotides: TGTGCCAGCAGCTTAGCGACCGACGAGCAGTGCTTC. Residues: CASSLATDEQCF.